These 12 T cell receptor beta chains originate from one sample sequenced in a study of response to subunit inactivated influenza vaccine. One entry per CDR3 protein, called by TCRdb with MiXCR from the RT-PCR reads. Among a few hundred thousand distinct CDR3 sequences listed, about 20% were seen once. The sample here was PBMCs from blood, taken approximately 20 months after vaccination. All receptors derive from a man aged 50-75 years who received an inactivated influenza vaccine.

This clonotype was detected only a few times. J is TRBJ2-1 and V is TRBV5-4; 10 bases are shared with TRBD2. Looked up from germline, CDR1 is SGHNT and CDR2 is YYREEE (reference sequence). V dropped 2 bases and J dropped 8; count of bases not matched to a gene: 7. The CDR3 spans 15 residues. The CDR3 here is CASSFEASGSYEQFF. CDR3 DNA sequence: TGTGCCAGCAGCTTTGAGGCTAGCGGGAGCTATGAGCAGTTCTTC.

This clonotype has just a few counts. J is TRBJ1-5 and V is TRBV6-2 or TRBV6-3; a possible D gene is TRBD1 (5 bases). V was pared by 5 bases and J by 8 bases, with 13 bases between. This CDR3 region has 13 residues. Germline V gene data show CDR1 as MNHEY and CDR2 as SVGEGT. CDR3 loop: CASSPYTGEPQHF. CDR3 coding DNA: TGTGCCAGCAGTCCTTACACGGGGGAGCCCCAGCATTTT.

The chain joins TRBV7-9 to TRBJ2-7; D might be TRBD1 or TRBD2, each matching 6 bases. Per the germline V gene, CDR1 is SEHNR and CDR2 is FQNEAQ (reference sequence). Deletions cut 5 bases from V and 1 base from J, with 18 bases between. This CDR3 comprises 16 residues. Written as DNA, the CDR3 is TGTGCCAGCAGCGACACCTTCGGGGGCCATTCCTACGAGCAGTACTTC. Translated: CASSDTFGGHSYEQYF. Full variable domain (outside the CDR3, taken from reference TRBV7-9 and TRBJ2-7): DTGVSQNPRHKITKRGQNVTFRCDPISEHNRLYWYRQTLGQGPEFLTYFQNEAQLEKSRLLSDRFSAERPKGSFSTLEIQRTEQGDSAMYLCASSDTFGGHSYEQYFGPGTRLTVT.

The sample holds a few counts of this clonotype. The chain recombines TRBV19 with TRBJ1-4; the D gene is possibly TRBD1 (6 bases). Germline CDR1 is LNHDA and CDR2 is SQIVND (reference sequence). The length of the CDR3 is 15 residues. V was shortened by 4 bases and J by 5 bases, with 14 bases between the two germline ends. In DNA form, the CDR3 reads TGTGCCAGTAGTACGTTTCGGCAGGGGAATGAAAAACTGTTTTTT. Translating gives CASSTFRQGNEKLFF.

This clonotype was counted ten times or more. This sequence joins TRBV6-1 and TRBJ2-7; the D is unclear. The germline CDR1 and CDR2 sequences are MNHNS and SASEGT. V lost 11 bases and J lost 2, with 19 bases in between. This CDR3 spans 14 amino acids. The CDR3 sequence is CAASVAGSTYEQYF. The CDR3 DNA reads TGTGCCGCATCGGTTGCAGGATCGACCTACGAGCAGTACTTC.

This clonotype appeared many times. At one of its ends the junction is not consistent with the germline gene, which may arise from a read error. The CDR3 here is CASSEWEKGPNF. The DNA for the CDR3 is TGTGCCAGCAGTGAATGGGAGAAGGGGCCAAATTTT. The chain joins TRBV25-1 to TRBJ2-3; D possibly matches TRBD1 or TRBD2 (5 bases each). Germline V lookup: CDR1 MGHDK, CDR2 SYGVNS. The CDR3 has 12 amino acids.

The chain joins TRBV20-1 to TRBJ2-1, with 9 bases that match TRBD2. The CDR3 spans 16 residues. Germline V gene lookup returns CDR1 DFQATT and CDR2 SNEGSKA (reference sequence). Trimming removed 6 bases from V and 1 base from J; junction bases left unmatched: 10. DNA for the CDR3: TGCAGTGCGATCCGGACGGCGGGAGGGTCCTACAATGAGCAGTTCTTC. Translation gives CSAIRTAGGSYNEQFF.

This clonotype was seen only a few times. The J gene is TRBJ1-4, the V gene TRBV4-1; D is ambiguous. The CDR3 length is 17 residues. V was clipped by 1 base and J by 6 bases, with 18 bases between them. Germline CDR1 reads MGHRA; CDR2 reads YSYEKL. This chain's CDR3 is CASSQVFLPSQDEKLFF. DNA of the CDR3: TGCGCCAGCAGCCAAGTTTTCCTTCCCTCGCAGGATGAAAAACTGTTTTTT.

This rearrangement joins TRBV30 to TRBJ2-1; D ambiguous. V dropped 3 bases and J dropped 9 bases, with 12 bases sitting between them. This CDR3 contains 12 residues. Germline V gene lookup returns CDR1 GTSNPN and CDR2 SVGIG (reference sequence). The CDR3 here is CAWSPTNGEQFF. The CDR3 coding sequence is TGTGCCTGGAGCCCGACAAACGGTGAGCAGTTCTTC.

Concerning this clonotype itself: The conserved phenylalanine or tryptophan is not found at the CDR3 terminus, so this likely reflects a read error. The genes are TRBV7-2 and TRBJ2-5; tentative D call: TRBD2 (6 bases). Trimming stripped 1 base from V and 8 bases from J, with 11 bases between. CDR1 is SGHTA, CDR2 FQGNSA, per germline. The CDR3 covers 13 residues. The CDR3 loop is CASSLGRLETQYI. Here the CDR3 DNA reads TGTGCCAGCAGCTTAGGGAGACTAGAAACCCAGTACATC.

The rearrangement uses TRBV15 and TRBJ2-7; D possibly corresponds to TRBD1 (6 bases). The CDR3 contains 16 residues. Germline CDR1 LNHNV, CDR2 YYDKDF (reference sequence). Trimming shortened V by 0 bases and J by 3 bases, and 15 bases separated the two germline ends. The CDR3 is CATSRDLTGFGYEQYF. CDR3 in DNA: TGTGCCACCAGCAGAGATCTAACAGGGTTCGGCTACGAGCAGTACTTC.

This clonotype has a handful of counts. The gene calls are TRBV20-1 and TRBJ2-2; 8 bases are a match to TRBD2. The CDR3 is made up of 13 amino acids. The ends lost 3 bases at V and 7 bases at J; junction bases unmatched: 4. Germline V lookup: CDR1 DFQATT, CDR2 SNEGSKA (reference sequence). DNA of the CDR3: TGCAGTGCTAGCGGGGGGGCTAACGGGGAGCTGTTTTTT. It specifies CSASGGANGELFF.